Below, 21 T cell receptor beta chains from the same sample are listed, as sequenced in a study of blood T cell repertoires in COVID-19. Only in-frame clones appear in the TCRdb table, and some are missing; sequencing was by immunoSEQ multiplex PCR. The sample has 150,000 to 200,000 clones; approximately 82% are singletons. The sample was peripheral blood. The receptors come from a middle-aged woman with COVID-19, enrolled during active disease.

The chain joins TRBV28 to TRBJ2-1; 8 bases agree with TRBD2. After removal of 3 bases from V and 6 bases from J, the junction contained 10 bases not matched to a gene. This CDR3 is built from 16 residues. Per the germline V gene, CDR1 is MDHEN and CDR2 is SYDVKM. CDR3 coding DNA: TGTGCCAGCAGTTTCATTCGCACTAGCGGACTCAATGAGCAGTTCTTC. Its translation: CASSFIRTSGLNEQFF.

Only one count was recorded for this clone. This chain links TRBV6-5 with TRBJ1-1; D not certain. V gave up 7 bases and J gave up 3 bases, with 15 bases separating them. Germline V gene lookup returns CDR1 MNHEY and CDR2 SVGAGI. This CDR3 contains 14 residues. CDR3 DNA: TGTGCCAGCACCCCGGGGTATGCGGACACTGAAGCTTTCTTT. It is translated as CASTPGYADTEAFF.

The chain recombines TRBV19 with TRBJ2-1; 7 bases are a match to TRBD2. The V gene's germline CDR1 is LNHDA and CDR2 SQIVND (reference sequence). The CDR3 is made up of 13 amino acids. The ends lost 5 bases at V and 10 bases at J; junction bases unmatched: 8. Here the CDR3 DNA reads TGTGCCAGTAGTGTGCCGGGGGGAGACGAGCAGTTCTTC. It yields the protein CASSVPGGDEQFF. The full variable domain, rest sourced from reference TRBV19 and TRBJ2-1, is DGGITQSPKYLFRKEGQNVTLSCEQNLNHDAMYWYRQDPGQGLRLIYYSQIVNDFQKGDIAEGYSVSREKKESFPLTVTSAQKNPTAFYLCASSVPGGDEQFFGPGTRLTVL.

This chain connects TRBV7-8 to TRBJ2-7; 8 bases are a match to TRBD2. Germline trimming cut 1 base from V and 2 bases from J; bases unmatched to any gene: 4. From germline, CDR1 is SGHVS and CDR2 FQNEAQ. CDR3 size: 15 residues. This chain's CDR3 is CASSLEIGRAYEQYF. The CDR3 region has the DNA TGTGCCAGCAGCTTAGAAATCGGGAGGGCCTACGAGCAGTACTTC.

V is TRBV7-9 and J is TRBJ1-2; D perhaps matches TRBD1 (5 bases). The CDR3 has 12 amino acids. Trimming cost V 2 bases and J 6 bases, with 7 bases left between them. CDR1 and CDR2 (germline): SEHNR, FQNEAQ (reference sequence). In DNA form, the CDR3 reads TGTGCCAGCAGCTTATGGGGGGATGGCTACACCTTC. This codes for CASSLWGDGYTF.

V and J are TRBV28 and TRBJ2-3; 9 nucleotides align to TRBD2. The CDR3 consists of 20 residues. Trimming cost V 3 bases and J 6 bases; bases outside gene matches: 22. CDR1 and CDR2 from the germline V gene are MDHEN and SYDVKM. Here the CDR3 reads CASSFLSRGGSGSLGDTQYF. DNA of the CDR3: TGTGCCAGCAGTTTCCTATCCCGAGGGGGTAGCGGGAGTCTAGGGGATACGCAGTATTTT.

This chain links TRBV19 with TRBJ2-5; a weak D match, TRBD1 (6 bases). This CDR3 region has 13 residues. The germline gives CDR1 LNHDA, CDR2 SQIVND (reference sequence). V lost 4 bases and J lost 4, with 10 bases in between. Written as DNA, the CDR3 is TGTGCCAGTAGTACAGGGGCGGGAGAGACCCAGTACTTC. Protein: CASSTGAGETQYF.

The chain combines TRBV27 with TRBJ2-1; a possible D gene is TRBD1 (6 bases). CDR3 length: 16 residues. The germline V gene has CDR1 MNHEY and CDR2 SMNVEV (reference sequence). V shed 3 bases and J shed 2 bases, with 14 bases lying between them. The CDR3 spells CASSFQGPPTYNEQFF. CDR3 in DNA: TGTGCCAGCAGTTTCCAGGGGCCGCCCACCTACAATGAGCAGTTCTTC.

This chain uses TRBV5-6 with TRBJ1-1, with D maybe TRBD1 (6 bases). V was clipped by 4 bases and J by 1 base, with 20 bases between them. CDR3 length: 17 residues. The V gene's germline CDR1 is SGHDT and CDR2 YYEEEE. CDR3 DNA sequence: TGTGCCAGCAGCATTGAACAGGGAGGGGGTGAGAACACTGAAGCTTTCTTT. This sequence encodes CASSIEQGGGENTEAFF.

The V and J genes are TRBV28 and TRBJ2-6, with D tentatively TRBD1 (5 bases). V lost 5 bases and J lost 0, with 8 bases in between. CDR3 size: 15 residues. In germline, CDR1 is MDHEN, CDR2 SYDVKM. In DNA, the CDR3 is TGTGCCAGCAGTCCCGACAGCTCTGGGGCCAACGTCCTGACTTTC. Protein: CASSPDSSGANVLTF.

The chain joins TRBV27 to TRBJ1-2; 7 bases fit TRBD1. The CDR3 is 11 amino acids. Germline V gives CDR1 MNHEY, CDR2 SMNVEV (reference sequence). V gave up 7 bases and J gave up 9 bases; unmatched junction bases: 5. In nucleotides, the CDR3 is TGTGCCAGCATCTTAGGGGGCCGCTACACCTTC. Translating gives CASILGGRYTF.

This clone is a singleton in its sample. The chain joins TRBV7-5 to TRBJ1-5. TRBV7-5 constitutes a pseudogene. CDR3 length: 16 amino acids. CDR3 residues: CVRSLGPRVSNQPQHF. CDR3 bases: TGTGTCAGAAGCTTAGGTCCGAGGGTAAGCAATCAGCCCCAGCATTTT.

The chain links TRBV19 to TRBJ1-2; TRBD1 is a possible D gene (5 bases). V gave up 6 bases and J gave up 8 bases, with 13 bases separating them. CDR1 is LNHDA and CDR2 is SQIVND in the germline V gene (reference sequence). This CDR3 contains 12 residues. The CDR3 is CASREGLGGYTF. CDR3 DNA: TGTGCCAGTAGGGAGGGGCTCGGGGGCTACACCTTC.

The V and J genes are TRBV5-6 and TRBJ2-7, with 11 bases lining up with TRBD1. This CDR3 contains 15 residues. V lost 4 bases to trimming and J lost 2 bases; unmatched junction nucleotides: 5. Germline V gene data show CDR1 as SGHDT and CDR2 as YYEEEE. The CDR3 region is CASSTGQGAAYEQYF. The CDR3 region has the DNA TGTGCCAGCAGCACCGGACAGGGGGCAGCCTACGAGCAGTACTTC. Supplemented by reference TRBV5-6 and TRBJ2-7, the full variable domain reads DAGVTQSPTHLIKTRGQQVTLRCSPKSGHDTVSWYQQALGQGPQFIFQYYEEEERQRGNFPDRFSGHQFPNYSSELNVNALLLGDSALYLCASSTGQGAAYEQYFGPGTRLTVT.

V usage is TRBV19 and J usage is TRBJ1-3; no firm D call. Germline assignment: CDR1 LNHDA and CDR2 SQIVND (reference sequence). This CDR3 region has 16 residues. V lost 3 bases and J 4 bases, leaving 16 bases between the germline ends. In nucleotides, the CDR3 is TGTGCCAGTAGTATCGGTCGGGTTTCGGGAGGAAACACCATATATTTT. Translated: CASSIGRVSGGNTIYF.

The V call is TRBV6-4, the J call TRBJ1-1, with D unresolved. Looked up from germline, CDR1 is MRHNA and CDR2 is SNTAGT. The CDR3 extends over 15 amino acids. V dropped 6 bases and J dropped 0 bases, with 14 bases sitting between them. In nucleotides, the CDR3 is TGTGCCAGCAGAGCCCTCAACTTCTTGAACACTGAAGCTTTCTTT. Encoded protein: CASRALNFLNTEAFF.

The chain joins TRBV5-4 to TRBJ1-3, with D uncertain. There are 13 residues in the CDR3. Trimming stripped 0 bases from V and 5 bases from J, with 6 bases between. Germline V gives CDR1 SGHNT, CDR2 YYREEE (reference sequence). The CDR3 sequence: CASSLERRNTIYF. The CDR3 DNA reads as TGTGCCAGCAGCTTGGAGCGGAGAAACACCATATATTTT.

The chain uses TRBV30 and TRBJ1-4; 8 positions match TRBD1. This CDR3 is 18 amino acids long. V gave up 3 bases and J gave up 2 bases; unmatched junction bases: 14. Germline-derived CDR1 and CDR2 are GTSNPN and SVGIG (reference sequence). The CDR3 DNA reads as TGTGCCTGGAGAGACCGGGACAGGACGTTATCGACTAATGAAAAACTGTTTTTT. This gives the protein CAWRDRDRTLSTNEKLFF.

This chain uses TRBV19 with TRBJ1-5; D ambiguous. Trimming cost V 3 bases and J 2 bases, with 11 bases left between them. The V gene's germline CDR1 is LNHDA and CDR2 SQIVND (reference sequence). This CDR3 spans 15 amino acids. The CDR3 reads CASSMASFGNQPQHF. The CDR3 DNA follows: TGTGCCAGTAGTATGGCCAGTTTTGGCAATCAGCCCCAGCATTTT.

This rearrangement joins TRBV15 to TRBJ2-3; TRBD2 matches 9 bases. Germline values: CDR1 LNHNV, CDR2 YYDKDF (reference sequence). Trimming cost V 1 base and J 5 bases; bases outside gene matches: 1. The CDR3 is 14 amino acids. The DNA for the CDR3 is TGTGCCACCAGCAGAGGCGGGAGGGAAGATACGCAGTATTTT. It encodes CATSRGGREDTQYF.

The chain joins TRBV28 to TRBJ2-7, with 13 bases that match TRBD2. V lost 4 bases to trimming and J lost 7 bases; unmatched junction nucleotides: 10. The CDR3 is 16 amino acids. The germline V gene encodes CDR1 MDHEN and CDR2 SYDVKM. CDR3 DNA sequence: TGTGCCAGCAGTTCCGAGACTAGCGGGAGGATTTGGGAGCAGTACTTC. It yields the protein CASSSETSGRIWEQYF.